This T cell receptor (beta chain) originates from a study of blood T cell repertoires in COVID-19 (TCRdb year 2020). General notes on the study: Samples from collaborators originated in the United States, Italy and Spain and spanned both the acute and convalescent phases of COVID-19. The material from the prospective study consisted of cDNA or gDNA derived from T cells, B-cell-depleted T cells, or PBMCs. Subjects who had been exposed to COVID-19, were actively infected with it, or had recovered from it provided the deeply sampled blood TCRbeta repertoires that made up the dataset. The repertoires were released in a freely available public database meant as a resource for research on the immune response to SARS-CoV-2. The samples were drawn from two sources: the first 160 participants of the ongoing ImmuneRACE study, and over 950 subjects contributed by 6 global collaborators. Nearly every sample came with metadata listing a de-identified subject ID, COVID-19 status, age in years and sex. Where available, HLA class I and class II types were taken from metadata supplied by the sample provider and were not determined by assay-based typing.

Enrolling through a virtual design, the prospective study's participants ranged in age from roughly 18 to 90 years and lived across roughly 23 United States geographic areas. In the prospective study, cohorts were assigned on the basis of participant-reported clinical history obtained from a screening survey and a study questionnaire. For ImmuneRACE Cohort 3, a participant was defined as recovered based on two consecutive negative NP/OP PCR tests, clearance by a healthcare professional, or resolution of symptoms. Mobile phlebotomists in the prospective study collected whole blood, serum and a nasopharyngeal or oropharyngeal swab from every participant. Participants in the prospective study had the option to provide additional blood draws and questionnaires over a roughly 2-month period. Before DNA extraction, prospective study blood samples were shipped either frozen or at room temperature. This clone has only one observation. It has no known antigen specificity. No clone much larger than this one lies a single base away; base qualities are absent.

TCRbeta CDR3 regions were amplified from genomic DNA by means of the immunoSEQ Assay, a bias-controlled multiplex PCR. The original pipeline was this. The number of nucleated cells in each sample was estimated from the amplification of reference gene primers within the assay. To quantify the absolute abundance of each unique TCRbeta CDR3 rearrangement, sequence reads were collapsed and filtered. For each sample, productive Simpson clonality was calculated by taking the square root of Simpson's diversity index across productive rearrangements. TCRdb stores this immuneACCESS table with in-frame sequences only. Part of the clones is absent; in the studies checked, under half of the shortfall reflects unresolved V genes, and no reason is known for the rest. V and J calls and clone size are those listed in that table; D and trimming were worked out from the DNA. In this sample the table shows hundreds of thousands of clones, about 88% of which occur a single time. Under 3% of the sample goes to the ten largest clones.

The CDR3 goes from the cysteine to the phenylalanine over 14 residues. The CDR3 DNA has 42 bases and is translated from base 1. The germline V gene encodes CDR1 SGHRS and CDR2 YFSETQ. Trimming removed 3 bases from V and 1 base from J, leaving 10 bases between the germline ends. Paper-wide results and their limitations: How much clinical and demographic metadata was included differed by source and by participant, and the metadata was provided uncurated.

The sequence joins TRBV5-1 to TRBJ1-1; perhaps TRBD1 is the D gene, with 5 bases matching. The receptor was isolated from a woman under 40 who had recovered from COVID-19. Sequencing input: PBMCs or T cells enriched from blood (not recorded which). The CDR3 amino acid sequence is: CASSWIDRNTEAFF. The sequenced DNA is TGCGCCAGCAGCTGGATCGACAGGAACACTGAAGCTTTCTTT.